Listed below are T cell receptor beta chains from one sample, sequenced in a study of PD-1 blockade in classical Hodgkin lymphoma. Generated by immunoSEQ multiplex PCR, the TCRdb table keeps only in-frame clones and is missing some. Here the sample spans about 1,900 clones, 70% to 85% being singletons. Sample: CD8+ T cells from blood, taken at baseline. The receptors shown here come from a human donor with classical Hodgkin lymphoma. CDR3s leave out the opening cysteine and the closing phenylalanine or tryptophan.

J: TRBJ1-1
V: TRBV5-4
CDR3: ASSFNTEAF

J: TRBJ2-5
V: TRBV2
CDR3: ASNIGVVQQTQY

J: TRBJ1-5
V: TRBV5-6
CDR3: ASSLGYSNQPQH

J: TRBJ2-1
V: TRBV2
CDR3: ASSESGFNEQF

J: TRBJ1-5
V: TRBV11-2
CDR3: ASSLGVNQPQH

J: TRBJ1-2
V: TRBV5-2
CDR3: ASKAHGVRKTYGYT

J: TRBJ2-7
V: TRBV11-3
CDR3: ASSLTSGGDEQY

J: TRBJ2-1
V: TRBV2
CDR3: ASGAGLHEQF

J: TRBJ1-6
V: TRBV30
CDR3: AWSVGGTSSPLH

J: TRBJ2-1
V: TRBV9
CDR3: ASSVASSIHEQF

J: TRBJ2-1
V: TRBV4-2
CDR3: ASSLASATYNEQF

J: TRBJ2-7
V: TRBV7-2
CDR3: ASSLTYEQY

J: TRBJ2-7
V: TRBV16
CDR3: ASSPVDRGSGSYEQY

J: TRBJ1-1
V: TRBV28
CDR3: ASSLRQHEAF

J: TRBJ2-3
V: TRBV7-9
CDR3: ASSLGPGTGDTQY

J: TRBJ1-1
V: TRBV6-5
CDR3: ASSFGTGNTEAF

J: TRBJ1-6
V: TRBV5-4
CDR3: ASSHPQGAENSPLH

J: TRBJ2-1
V: TRBV4-2
CDR3: ASSQEWGDYNEQF

J: TRBJ1-5
V: TRBV11-3
CDR3: ASSLCGDRAPGKAY

J: TRBJ2-5
V: TRBV29-1
CDR3: SVEAGETNQETQY

J: TRBJ2-1
V: TRBV2
CDR3: ASSDFVRYNEQF

J: TRBJ2-7
V: TRBV19
CDR3: ASSIRTGNYEQY

J: TRBJ2-1
V: TRBV9
CDR3: ASSVAGSPYNEQF

J: TRBJ2-7
V: TRBV11-2
CDR3: ASSQHRPPEGEQY

J: TRBJ1-2
V: TRBV10-2
CDR3: ASSESSRGNYGYT

J: TRBJ1-1
V: TRBV2
CDR3: ASSMTDRNTEAF

J: TRBJ1-1
V: TRBV4-1
CDR3: ASTPTGATEAF